Listed below are T cell receptor beta chains from one sample, sequenced in a study of Ad26.COV2.S vaccination and SARS-CoV-2 variants. Sequencing was performed with immunoSEQ multiplex PCR; in TCRdb, only in-frame clones are kept and a portion is missing. The table has some 250,000 clones, around nine tenths seen once. The source material was peripheral blood, sampled in a trial of Ad26.COV2.S vaccine versus placebo. The receptors come from a person aged 18-60 years who received the Ad26.COV2.S COVID-19 vaccine or a placebo. The CDR3 runs from the conserved cysteine through the conserved F or W. D genes are given only for firm matches. Only some rows state a clone size, as once, few, many or a class for expanded clones.

v_gene	abundance	j_gene	d_gene	CDR3aa	CDR3nt
TRBV10-3	-	TRBJ2-3	-	CAISVGSPSTDTQYF	TGTGCCATCAGTGTGGGGTCTCCTAGCACAGATACGCAGTATTTT
TRBV11-2	-	TRBJ2-1	TRBD2	CASSPLRGTSDEQFF	TGTGCCAGCAGCCCCCTCCGCGGGACTAGCGATGAGCAGTTCTTC
TRBV19	-	TRBJ2-2	TRBD2	CATRTRRTGELFF	TGTGCCACAAGGACTAGAAGGACCGGGGAGCTGTTTTTT
TRBV19	-	TRBJ2-3	-	CASSTPDWIGADTQYF	TGTGCCAGTAGTACCCCTGATTGGATTGGGGCAGATACGCAGTATTTT
TRBV6-6	-	TRBJ1-2	-	CASSYSADNYGYTF	TGTGCCAGCAGTTACTCTGCGGATAACTATGGCTACACCTTC
TRBV18	-	TRBJ2-3	-	CASSRRLGLDTQYF	TGTGCCAGCTCCCGGCGGCTAGGTTTGGATACGCAGTATTTT
TRBV4-1	-	TRBJ2-3	-	CASSPLKRGSTDTQYF	TGCGCCAGCAGCCCTCTGAAGAGGGGTAGTACAGATACGCAGTATTTT
TRBV5-6	-	TRBJ2-1	TRBD2	CASSFLFAGAGDNEQFF	TGTGCCAGCAGCTTTCTTTTTGCGGGAGCCGGGGACAATGAGCAGTTCTTC
TRBV4-2	-	TRBJ2-5	-	CASSLGAGQETQYF	TGTGCCAGCAGCCTTGGGGCGGGACAAGAGACCCAGTACTTC
TRBV11-2	-	TRBJ2-7	-	CASSQATPGEQYF	TGTGCCAGCAGCCAAGCGACCCCGGGGGAGCAGTACTTC
TRBV18	-	TRBJ2-3	-	CASSPRNPPDTQYF	TGTGCCAGCTCACCAAGGAATCCCCCAGATACGCAGTATTTT
TRBV21-1	-	TRBJ2-1	-	CASSKAAGGFDEQFF	TGTGCCAGCAGCAAGGCGGCGGGGGGATTCGATGAGCAGTTCTTC
TRBV24-1	-	TRBJ1-2	-	CATSEDTYGYTF	TGTGCCACCAGTGAAGACACCTATGGCTACACCTTC
TRBV4-1	-	TRBJ1-1	-	CASSAPTTGNTEAFF	TGCGCCAGCAGCGCTCCAACAACAGGGAACACTGAAGCTTTCTTT
TRBV5-1	-	TRBJ2-7	TRBD2	CASSLVAGSTYEQYF	TGCGCCAGCAGCTTGGTAGCGGGTTCCACCTACGAGCAGTACTTC
TRBV5-8	-	TRBJ1-5	TRBD1	CASSFPSPGQGQQPQHF	TGTGCCAGCAGCTTCCCTTCCCCGGGACAGGGGCAACAGCCCCAGCATTTT
TRBV11-1	-	TRBJ2-2	TRBD1	CASSGWTGGTGELFF	TGTGCCAGCAGCGGCTGGACAGGCGGCACCGGGGAGCTGTTTTTT
TRBV3-1/TRBV3-2	once	TRBJ1-6	-	CASSQDGSRNSPLHF	TGTGCCAGCAGCCAAGACGGGTCAAGGAATTCACCCCTCCACTTT
TRBV2	-	TRBJ2-1	TRBD2	CASSGGGNYNEQFF	TGTGCCAGCAGTGGGGGGGGTAATTACAATGAGCAGTTCTTC
TRBV7-2	-	TRBJ2-7	TRBD1	CASSPGQGRGYEQYF	TGTGCCAGCAGCCCGGGACAGGGAAGGGGATACGAGCAGTACTTC
TRBV7-2	-	TRBJ2-3	-	CASSLGGASVDTQYF	TGTGCCAGCAGCTTAGGTGGGGCTAGCGTTGATACGCAGTATTTT
TRBV30	-	TRBJ2-1	-	CAWGGGPPYNEQFF	TGTGCCTGGGGAGGGGGCCCCCCCTACAATGAGCAGTTCTTC
TRBV7-2	-	TRBJ2-7	TRBD2	CASSSNRQGLAVYEQYF	TGTGCCAGCAGCAGCAACCGTCAGGGACTAGCGGTCTACGAGCAGTACTTC
TRBV7-3	-	TRBJ1-5	-	CASSLGWGQPQHF	TGTGCCAGCAGCTTAGGCTGGGGACAGCCCCAGCATTTT
TRBV29-1	-	TRBJ2-5	-	CSVERGGRTQYF	TGCAGCGTTGAACGGGGAGGCAGGACCCAGTACTTC
TRBV11-2	-	TRBJ1-2	TRBD1	CASTATGGAVYGYTF	TGTGCCAGCACCGCGACAGGGGGCGCAGTCTATGGCTACACCTTC
TRBV3-1/TRBV3-2	-	TRBJ2-1	-	CASSGTRTLNEQFF	TGTGCCAGCAGCGGGACTCGGACCCTCAATGAGCAGTTCTTC
TRBV20-1	-	TRBJ2-7	-	CSARKLAEQYF	TGCAGTGCTAGAAAACTAGCCGAGCAGTACTTC
TRBV7-9	once	TRBJ2-1	-	CASSLSVSYNEQFF	TGTGCCAGCAGCCTCTCCGTCTCCTACAATGAGCAGTTCTTC
TRBV10-1	-	TRBJ2-1	-	CASSRGELNEQFF	TGCGCCAGCTCCAGGGGGGAGTTGAATGAGCAGTTCTTC
TRBV7-2	-	TRBJ1-1	TRBD1	CASSLETGEAFF	TGTGCCAGCAGCTTAGAGACAGGGGAAGCTTTCTTT
TRBV27	-	TRBJ2-4	-	CASTRPGNPNIQYF	TGTGCCAGCACCCGCCCCGGGAACCCAAACATTCAGTACTTC
TRBV10-2	-	TRBJ1-2	-	CASSLQGSYGYTF	TGCGCCAGCAGCTTACAGGGAAGCTATGGCTACACCTTC
TRBV25-1	-	TRBJ2-7	-	CASSEYKAEQYF	TGTGCCAGCAGTGAATATAAAGCCGAGCAGTACTTC
TRBV4-3	-	TRBJ2-3	TRBD1	CASSQETGWGDTQYF	TGCGCCAGCAGCCAAGAGACAGGGTGGGGAGATACGCAGTATTTT
TRBV12-3/TRBV12-4	once	TRBJ1-4	-	CASSPGAGEKLFF	TGTGCCAGCAGTCCAGGGGCAGGCGAAAAACTGTTTTTT
TRBV27	-	TRBJ1-6	TRBD1	CASSFRDRPGPNSPLHF	TGTGCCAGCAGTTTTCGGGACAGGCCGGGGCCCAATTCACCCCTCCACTTT
TRBV6-5	-	TRBJ2-7	TRBD1	CASSPTTGPGGEQYF	TGTGCCAGCAGTCCCACGACAGGGCCGGGCGGGGAGCAGTACTTC
TRBV19	-	TRBJ1-6	-	CASSIGPGRKSSYNSPLHF	TGTGCCAGTAGTATAGGTCCAGGACGAAAGAGCTCCTATAATTCACCCCTCCACTTT
TRBV30	-	TRBJ1-3	TRBD1	CAWLARDRADGNTIYF	TGTGCCTGGTTAGCCCGGGACAGGGCGGATGGAAACACCATATATTTT
TRBV7-7	once	TRBJ2-5	TRBD1	CASSPEGQGQETQYF	TGTGCTAGCAGCCCCGAGGGACAGGGGCAAGAGACCCAGTACTTC
TRBV6-2/TRBV6-3	-	TRBJ2-1	TRBD2	CASSDGGLAGLSSYNEQFF	TGTGCCAGCAGTGATGGAGGACTAGCGGGATTAAGCTCCTACAATGAGCAGTTCTTC
TRBV7-2	-	TRBJ2-1	-	CASSLFRGTYNEQFF	TGTGCCAGCAGCTTATTCCGGGGAACGTACAATGAGCAGTTCTTC
TRBV7-8	-	TRBJ1-5	-	CASSLERLGNQPQHF	TGTGCCAGCAGCTTAGAACGCCTTGGCAATCAGCCCCAGCATTTT
TRBV7-8	-	TRBJ1-4	-	CASSPGIELFF	TGTGCCAGCAGCCCAGGGATTGAACTGTTTTTT
TRBV28	-	TRBJ2-3	TRBD2	CASRHGGAGASDTQYF	TGTGCCAGCAGACACGGGGGAGCGGGGGCTAGCGATACGCAGTATTTT
TRBV28	-	TRBJ2-7	-	CASSSGSPLFYEQYF	TGTGCCAGCAGTTCCGGGTCCCCCCTCTTCTACGAGCAGTACTTC
TRBV7-9	-	TRBJ2-1	-	CASSFTLNEQFF	TGTGCCAGCAGCTTTACTCTAAATGAGCAGTTCTTC
TRBV14	-	TRBJ2-7	-	CASSQEKGFPFYEQYF	TGTGCCAGCAGCCAAGAGAAGGGGTTCCCCTTCTACGAGCAGTACTTC
TRBV28	-	TRBJ1-1	TRBD1	CASSSTPGGLTEAFF	TGTGCCAGCAGTTCTACCCCAGGGGGCTTGACTGAAGCTTTCTTT